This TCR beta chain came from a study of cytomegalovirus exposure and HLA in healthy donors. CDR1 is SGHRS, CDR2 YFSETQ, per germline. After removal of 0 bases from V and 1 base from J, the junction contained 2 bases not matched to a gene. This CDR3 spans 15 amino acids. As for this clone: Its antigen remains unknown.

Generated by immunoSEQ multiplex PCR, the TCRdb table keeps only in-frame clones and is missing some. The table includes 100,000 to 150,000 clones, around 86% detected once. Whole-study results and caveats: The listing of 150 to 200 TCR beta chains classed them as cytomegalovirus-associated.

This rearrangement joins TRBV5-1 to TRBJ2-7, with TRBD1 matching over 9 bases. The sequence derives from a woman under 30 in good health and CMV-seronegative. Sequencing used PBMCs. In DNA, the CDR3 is TGCGCCAGCAGCTTGGGGGACAGGGTTTCCTACGAGCAGTACTTC. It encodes CASSLGDRVSYEQYF.